These 10 T cell receptor beta chains came from one sample sequenced in a study of T cell responses to AZD1222 COVID-19 vaccine. Measured with immunoSEQ multiplex PCR; TCRdb has only the in-frame clones, and not every one. The table includes about 150,000 clones, approximately 90% detected once. Specimen: peripheral blood, collected after recovery from COVID-19. These TCRs come from an adult who had recovered from COVID-19.

The J gene is TRBJ1-6, the V gene TRBV19, with D possibly TRBD1 on 5 matching bases. The V end was cut by 10 bases, the J end by 6 bases, with 13 bases between. Germline CDR1 reads LNHDA; CDR2 reads SQIVND (reference sequence). This CDR3 has 13 amino acids. This CDR3 reads CATEGGANSPLHF. The CDR3 DNA follows: TGTGCCACCGAAGGTGGGGCTAATTCACCCCTCCACTTT.

This chain uses TRBV28 with TRBJ2-7; tentative D call: TRBD2 (6 bases). Trimming stripped 2 bases from V and 1 base from J, with 9 bases between. Germline CDR1 and CDR2: MDHEN and SYDVKM. CDR3 size: 14 residues. The CDR3 DNA is TGTGCCAGCAGTTTAGGAGGAGGGTCCTACGAGCAGTACTTC. Encoded protein: CASSLGGGSYEQYF.

The chain carries TRBV27 and TRBJ1-6; perhaps TRBD1 as D (5 bases). CDR3 length: 16 amino acids. V gave up 0 bases and J gave up 5 bases, with 11 bases separating them. Germline V gives CDR1 MNHEY, CDR2 SMNVEV (reference sequence). CDR3 in amino acids: CASSLSGGLDNSPLHF. For the CDR3, the DNA is TGTGCCAGCAGTTTATCGGGGGGATTGGATAATTCACCCCTCCACTTT.

V gene TRBV25-1 combines with J gene TRBJ2-4; 7 nucleotides align to TRBD2. The CDR3 runs 16 residues. V lost 8 bases and J lost 5; bases outside the gene matches: 15. Germline CDR1 reads MGHDK; CDR2 reads SYGVNS. The CDR3 loop reads CASYQVPGTKENIQYF. In DNA form, the CDR3 reads TGTGCCAGCTATCAAGTCCCGGGGACTAAAGAAAACATTCAGTACTTC.

The chain combines TRBV4-3 with TRBJ1-1; TRBD1 might be the D (6 bases). Trimming left V 0 bases short and J 3 bases short, with 11 bases between. The CDR3 has 15 amino acids. CDR1 LGHNA and CDR2 YSLEER come from the germline V gene. The CDR3 region is CASSQDQGWDTEAFF. CDR3 sequence (DNA): TGCGCCAGCAGCCAAGATCAGGGGTGGGACACTGAAGCTTTCTTT.

This rearrangement joins TRBV2 to TRBJ2-7, with 9 bases matching TRBD1. From germline, CDR1 is SNHLY and CDR2 FYNNEI. The CDR3 runs to 12 residues. CDR3 bases: TGTGCGTACACAGGGGGCACCTACGAGCAGTACTTC. It yields the protein CAYTGGTYEQYF. Using reference TRBV2 and TRBJ2-7 for the parts outside the CDR3, the full variable domain is EPEVTQTPSHQVTQMGQEVILRCVPISNHLYFYWYRQILGQKVEFLVSFYNNEISEKSEIFDDQFSVERPDGSNFTLKIRSTKLEDSAMYFCAYTGGTYEQYFGPGTRLTVT.

The chain carries TRBV9 and TRBJ2-1; 7 bases align to TRBD2. Germline V CDR1 and CDR2: SGDLS, YYNGEE. With V trimmed by 2 bases and J by 9 bases, 5 bases remained unmatched. The CDR3 spans 13 residues. CDR3 residues: CASSVAGDVEQFF. For the CDR3, the DNA is TGTGCCAGCAGCGTTGCGGGAGATGTTGAGCAGTTCTTC.

The rearrangement uses TRBV6-5 and TRBJ2-7, with TRBD2 as a possible D gene (7 bases). The CDR3 is made up of 14 amino acids. V lost 6 bases and J lost 0, with 12 bases in between. CDR1 is MNHEY, CDR2 SVGAGI, per germline. The CDR3 sequence: CASRRGDYSYEQYF. CDR3 bases: TGTGCCAGCAGGAGGGGGGACTACTCCTACGAGCAGTACTTC.

This clone was found once. The chain has TRBV19 and TRBJ1-1, with D unresolved. The V end was cut by 2 bases, the J end by 6 bases, with 10 bases between. The CDR3 covers 13 residues. Germline assignment: CDR1 LNHDA and CDR2 SQIVND (reference sequence). CDR3 nucleotides: TGTGCCAGTAGTATAAGGGAAAGGCCTGAAGCTTTCTTT. Its protein product is CASSIRERPEAFF.

V usage is TRBV9 and J usage is TRBJ2-7; 10 positions match TRBD1. The germline CDR1 and CDR2 sequences are SGDLS and YYNGEE. The CDR3 extends over 14 amino acids. The V gene end was trimmed by 4 bases and the J gene end by 2 bases; junction bases not matched to a gene: 3. For the CDR3, the DNA is TGTGCCAGCAGCCCCGGACAGGGGGCCTACGAGCAGTACTTC. Residues: CASSPGQGAYEQYF.